This TCR beta chain stems from a study of blood T cell repertoires in COVID-19. Study details: Researchers got acute and convalescent COVID-19 samples from the United States, Italy and Spain. PBMCs, B-cell-depleted T cells, or T cells were the source of the cDNA or gDNA that made up the material.

As handled by the study authors: Nucleated cell number was recorded as an estimate derived from reference gene primer amplification. Sequenced by immunoSEQ multiplex PCR; TCRdb stores in-frame clones only, minus some. The DNA was the basis for D and trimming; V, J and clone size are from that table. The data hold approximately 240,000 clones, with about 88% observed a single time. Sequenced input: peripheral blood. The source is a middle-aged woman who had recovered from COVID-19.

CDR3 residues: CASNVRTSGGYEQYF. In DNA, the CDR3 is TGTGCCAGCAACGTTAGGACTAGCGGGGGCTACGAGCAGTACTTC. The chain has TRBV6-5 and TRBJ2-7, with 13 bases matching TRBD2. V gave up 7 bases and J gave up 3 bases; unmatched junction bases: 6. The length of the CDR3 is 15 residues. The V gene's germline CDR1 is MNHEY and CDR2 SVGAGI.